The 10 T cell receptor beta chains presented below share a single source sample, sequenced in a study of human T cells and chemical hapten exposure. MiXCR was run by TCRdb on the RACE reads, yielding one entry per CDR3 protein. This table has approximately 97,000 distinct CDR3 sequences, 27% appearing once. Time point specified: patch test 3, about 24 weeks after DPC sensitization. Treatment reported: therapeutic diphenylcyclopropenone sensitization with weekly scalp DPC. The starting material was whole blood, obtained in connection with sensitization to the hapten diphenylcyclopropenone (DPC). These receptors were collected from a man aged 40-50 years with alopecia areata. Some clones in this sample may be carry-over from other donors' samples.

This chain joins TRBV7-2 and TRBJ2-7; no reliable D call. Germline CDR1 and CDR2: SGHTA and FQGNSA. This CDR3 comprises 14 residues. With 4 bases removed from V and 2 bases from J, the gap between germline ends came to 12 bases. Here the CDR3 reads CASSSGSAPYEQYF. The CDR3 DNA sequence: TGTGCCAGCAGCTCCGGCTCGGCTCCCTACGAGCAGTACTTC. Looking up the rest from reference TRBV7-2 and TRBJ2-7 gives the full variable domain: GAGVSQSPSNKVTEKGKDVELRCDPISGHTALYWYRQSLGQGLEFLIYFQGNSAPDKSGLPSDRFSAERTGGSVSTLTIQRTQQEDSAVYLCASSSGSAPYEQYFGPGTRLTVT.

The CDR3 spells CASSYGGVSSYEQYF. CDR3 sequence (DNA): TGTGCCAGCAGTTATGGCGGGGTGAGCTCCTACGAGCAGTACTTC. The J gene is TRBJ2-7, the V gene TRBV6-2 or TRBV6-3; maybe TRBD2 (6 bases). Germline V CDR1 and CDR2: MNHEY, SVGEGT. The CDR3 length is 15 residues. V gave up 3 bases and J gave up 0 bases, with 12 bases separating them.

The V gene is TRBV29-1, the J gene TRBJ2-1; either TRBD1 or TRBD2 may supply D (6 bases each). Germline-derived CDR1 and CDR2 are SQVTM and ANQGSEA. The CDR3 is made up of 15 amino acids. The germline V and J ends were trimmed by 5 bases and 6 bases, with 20 bases remaining between them. This CDR3 is CSVSFGGPPINEQFF. CDR3 in DNA: TGCAGCGTTAGCTTTGGGGGGCCACCCATCAATGAGCAGTTCTTC.

This clonotype occurred a few times. The V and J genes are TRBV28 and TRBJ2-3; perhaps D is TRBD1 or TRBD2 (6 bases each). The CDR3 sequence is 19 residues long. With 6 bases removed from V and 5 bases from J, the gap between germline ends came to 30 bases. CDR1 and CDR2 from the germline V gene are MDHEN and SYDVKM. In nucleotides, the CDR3 is TGTGCCAGCAGGAGTGGGGGCATGACTAGTAGGCCCGGGGGAGATACGCAGTATTTT. Amino acids: CASRSGGMTSRPGGDTQYF. The full variable domain, rest sourced from reference TRBV28 and TRBJ2-3, is DVKVTQSSRYLVKRTGEKVFLECVQDMDHENMFWYRQDPGLGLRLIYFSYDVKMKEKGDIPEGYSVSREKKERFSLILESASTNQTSMYLCASRSGGMTSRPGGDTQYFGPGTRLTVL.

In its sample, this clonotype was seen many times. This chain joins TRBV7-9 and TRBJ1-1, with D uncertain. Trimming pared 5 bases from V and 1 base from J, leaving 11 bases between. CDR1 SEHNR and CDR2 FQNEAQ come from the germline V gene (reference sequence). The CDR3 sequence is 14 residues long. DNA of the CDR3: TGTGCCAGCAGCCATCAGACACGGAACACTGAAGCTTTCTTT. The encoded protein is CASSHQTRNTEAFF. Combining the CDR3 with reference TRBV7-9 and TRBJ1-1 gives the whole variable domain DTGVSQNPRHKITKRGQNVTFRCDPISEHNRLYWYRQTLGQGPEFLTYFQNEAQLEKSRLLSDRFSAERPKGSFSTLEIQRTEQGDSAMYLCASSHQTRNTEAFFGQGTRLTVV.

This chain connects TRBV2 to TRBJ2-3, with D tentatively TRBD1 or TRBD2 (5 bases each). Trimming took 5 bases from V and 8 from J, leaving 20 bases between them. Germline V CDR1 and CDR2: SNHLY, FYNNEI. The CDR3 runs to 15 residues. The CDR3 reads CASSSGVAYQGTQYF. The CDR3 nucleotides are TGTGCCAGCAGTAGCGGTGTGGCCTATCAGGGTACGCAGTATTTT.

This clonotype occurred a few times. Here the CDR3 DNA reads TGTGCCAGCCAACGCGGGACAGCCTCTTACGAGCAGTACTTC. As protein: CASQRGTASYEQYF. J is TRBJ2-7 and V is TRBV6-5; tentatively, D is TRBD1 (7 bases). CDR1 and CDR2 from the germline V gene are MNHEY and SVGAGI. The V end was cut by 8 bases, the J end by 4 bases, with 18 bases between. This CDR3 contains 14 residues.

The genes are TRBV7-9 and TRBJ2-7; D perhaps matches TRBD2 (6 bases). The germline V gene encodes CDR1 SEHNR and CDR2 FQNEAQ (reference sequence). Trimming took 4 bases from V and 4 from J, leaving 14 bases between them. CDR3 size: 14 residues. The CDR3 reads CASSSTRLDYEQYF. CDR3 DNA: TGTGCCAGCAGCTCCACCCGACTAGATTACGAGCAGTACTTC. Using reference TRBV7-9 and TRBJ2-7 for the parts outside the CDR3, the full variable domain is DTGVSQNPRHKITKRGQNVTFRCDPISEHNRLYWYRQTLGQGPEFLTYFQNEAQLEKSRLLSDRFSAERPKGSFSTLEIQRTEQGDSAMYLCASSSTRLDYEQYFGPGTRLTVT.

The chain uses TRBV16 and TRBJ1-4; unclear D gene. CDR3 size: 14 residues. Germline V lookup: CDR1 KGHSY, CDR2 FQNENV. V lost 4 bases to trimming and J lost 7 bases, with 13 bases between them. The CDR3: CASSPTTRGEKLFF. DNA of the CDR3: TGTGCCAGCAGCCCGACCACCCGGGGTGAAAAACTGTTTTTT.

This clonotype has a single count. The rearrangement uses TRBV7-6 and TRBJ2-1, with TRBD1 matching 10 bases. The germline V gene encodes CDR1 SGHVS and CDR2 FNYEAQ. The CDR3 is 17 amino acids. V lost 4 bases to trimming and J lost 2 bases; unmatched junction nucleotides: 8. CDR3 sequence: CASSSRVGQGTYNEQFF. CDR3 nucleotide sequence: TGTGCCAGCAGCTCGAGGGTGGGACAGGGGACCTACAATGAGCAGTTCTTC.